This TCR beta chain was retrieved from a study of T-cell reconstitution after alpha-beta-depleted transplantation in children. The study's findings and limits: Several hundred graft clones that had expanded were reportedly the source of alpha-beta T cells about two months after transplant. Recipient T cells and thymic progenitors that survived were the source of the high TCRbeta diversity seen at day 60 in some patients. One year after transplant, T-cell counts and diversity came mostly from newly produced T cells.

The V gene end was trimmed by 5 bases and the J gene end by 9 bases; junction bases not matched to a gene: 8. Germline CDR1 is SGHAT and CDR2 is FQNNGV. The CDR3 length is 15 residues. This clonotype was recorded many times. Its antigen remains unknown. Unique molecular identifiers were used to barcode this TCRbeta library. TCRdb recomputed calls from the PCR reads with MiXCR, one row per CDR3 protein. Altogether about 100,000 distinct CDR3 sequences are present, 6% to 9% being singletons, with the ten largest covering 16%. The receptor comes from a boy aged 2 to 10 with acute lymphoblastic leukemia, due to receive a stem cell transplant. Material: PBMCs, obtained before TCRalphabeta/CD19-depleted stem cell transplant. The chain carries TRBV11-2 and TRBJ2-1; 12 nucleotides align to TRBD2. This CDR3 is CASSASGGDLGEQFF. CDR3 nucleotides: TGTGCCAGCAGCGCTAGCGGGGGGGACCTGGGTGAGCAGTTCTTC.